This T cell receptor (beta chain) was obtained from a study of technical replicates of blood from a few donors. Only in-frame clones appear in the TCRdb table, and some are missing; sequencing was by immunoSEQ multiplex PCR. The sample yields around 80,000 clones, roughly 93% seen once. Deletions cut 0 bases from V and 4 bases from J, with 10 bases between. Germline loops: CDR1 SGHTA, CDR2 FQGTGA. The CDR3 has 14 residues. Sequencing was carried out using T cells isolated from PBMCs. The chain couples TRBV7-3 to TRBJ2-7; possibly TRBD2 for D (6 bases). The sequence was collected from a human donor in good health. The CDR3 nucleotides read TGTGCCAGCAGCTTAACGGGACTTACTTACGAGCAGTACTTC. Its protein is CASSLTGLTYEQYF.